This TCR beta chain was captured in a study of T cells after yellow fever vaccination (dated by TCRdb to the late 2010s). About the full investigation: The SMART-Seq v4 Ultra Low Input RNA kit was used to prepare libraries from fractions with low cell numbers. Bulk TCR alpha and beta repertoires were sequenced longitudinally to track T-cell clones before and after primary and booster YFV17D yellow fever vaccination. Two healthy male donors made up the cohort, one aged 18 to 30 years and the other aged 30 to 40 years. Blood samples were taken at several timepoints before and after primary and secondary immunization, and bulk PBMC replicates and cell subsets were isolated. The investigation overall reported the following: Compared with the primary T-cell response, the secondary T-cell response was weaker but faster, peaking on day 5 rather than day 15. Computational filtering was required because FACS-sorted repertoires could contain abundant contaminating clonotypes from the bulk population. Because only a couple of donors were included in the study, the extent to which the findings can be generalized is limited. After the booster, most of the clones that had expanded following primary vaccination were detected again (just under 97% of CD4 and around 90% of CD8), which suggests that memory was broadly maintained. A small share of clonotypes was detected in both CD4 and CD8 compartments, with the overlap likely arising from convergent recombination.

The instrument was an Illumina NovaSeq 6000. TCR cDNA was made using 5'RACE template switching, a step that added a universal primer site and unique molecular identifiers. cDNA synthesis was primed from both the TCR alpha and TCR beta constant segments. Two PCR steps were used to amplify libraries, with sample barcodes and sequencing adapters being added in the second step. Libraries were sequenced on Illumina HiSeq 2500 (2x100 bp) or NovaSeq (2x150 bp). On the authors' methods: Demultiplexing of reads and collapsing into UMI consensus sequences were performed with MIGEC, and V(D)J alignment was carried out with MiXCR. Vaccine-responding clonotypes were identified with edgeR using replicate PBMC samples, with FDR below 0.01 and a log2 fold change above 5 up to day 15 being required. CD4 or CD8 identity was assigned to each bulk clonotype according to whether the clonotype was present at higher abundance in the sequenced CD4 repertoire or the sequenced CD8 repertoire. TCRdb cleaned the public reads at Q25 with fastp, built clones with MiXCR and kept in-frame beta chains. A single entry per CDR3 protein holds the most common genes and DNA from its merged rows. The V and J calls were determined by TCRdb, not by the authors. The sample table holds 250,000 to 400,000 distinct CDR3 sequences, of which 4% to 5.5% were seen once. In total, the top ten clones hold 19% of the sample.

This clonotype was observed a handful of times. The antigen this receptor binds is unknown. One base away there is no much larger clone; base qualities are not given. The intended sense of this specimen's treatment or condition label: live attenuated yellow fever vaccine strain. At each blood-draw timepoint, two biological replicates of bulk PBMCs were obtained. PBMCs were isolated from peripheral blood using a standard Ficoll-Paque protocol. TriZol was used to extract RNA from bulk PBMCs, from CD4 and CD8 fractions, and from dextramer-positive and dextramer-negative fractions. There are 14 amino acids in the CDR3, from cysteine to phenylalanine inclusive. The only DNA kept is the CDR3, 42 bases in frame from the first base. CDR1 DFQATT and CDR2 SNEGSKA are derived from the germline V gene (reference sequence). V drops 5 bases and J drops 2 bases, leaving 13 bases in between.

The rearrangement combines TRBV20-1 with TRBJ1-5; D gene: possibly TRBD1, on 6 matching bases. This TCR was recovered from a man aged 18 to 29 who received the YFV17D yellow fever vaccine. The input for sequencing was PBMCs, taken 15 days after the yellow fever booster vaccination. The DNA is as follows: TGCAGTGCTGGGGGGCTAGGGGGCAATCAGCCCCAGCATTTT. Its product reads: CSAGGLGGNQPQHF.